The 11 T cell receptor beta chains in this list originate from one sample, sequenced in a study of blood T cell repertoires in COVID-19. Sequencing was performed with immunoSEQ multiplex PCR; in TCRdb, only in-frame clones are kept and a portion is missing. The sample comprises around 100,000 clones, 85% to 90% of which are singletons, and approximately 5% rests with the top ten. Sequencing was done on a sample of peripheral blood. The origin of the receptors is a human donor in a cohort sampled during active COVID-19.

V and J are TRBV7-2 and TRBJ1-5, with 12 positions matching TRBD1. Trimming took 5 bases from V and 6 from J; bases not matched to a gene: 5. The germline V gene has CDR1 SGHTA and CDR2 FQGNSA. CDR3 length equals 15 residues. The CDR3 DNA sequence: TGTGCCAGCAGCCGCCCGGGACAGGGGGCTCAGCCCCAGCATTTT. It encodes CASSRPGQGAQPQHF.

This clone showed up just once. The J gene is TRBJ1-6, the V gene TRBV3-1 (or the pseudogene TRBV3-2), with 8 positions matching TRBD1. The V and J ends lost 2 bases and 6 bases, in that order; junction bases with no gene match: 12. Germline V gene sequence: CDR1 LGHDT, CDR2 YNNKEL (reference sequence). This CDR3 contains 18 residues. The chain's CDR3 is CASSQPRRTGRFNSPLHF. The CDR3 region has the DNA TGTGCCAGCAGCCAACCCCGGCGGACAGGGCGATTTAATTCACCCCTCCACTTT.

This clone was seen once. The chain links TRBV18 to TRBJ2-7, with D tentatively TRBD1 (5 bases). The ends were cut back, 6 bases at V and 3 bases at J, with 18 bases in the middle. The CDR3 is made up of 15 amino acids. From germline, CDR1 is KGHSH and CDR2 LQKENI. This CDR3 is CASSPRKTVYYEQYF. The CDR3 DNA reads TGTGCCAGCTCTCCCAGAAAGACAGTTTACTACGAGCAGTACTTC.

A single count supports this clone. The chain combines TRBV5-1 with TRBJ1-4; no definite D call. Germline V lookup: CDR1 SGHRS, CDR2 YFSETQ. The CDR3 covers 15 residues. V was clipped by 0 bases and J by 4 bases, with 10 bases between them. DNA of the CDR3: TGCGCCAGCAGCTTGGCCCCACAGAGTAATGAAAAACTGTTTTTT. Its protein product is CASSLAPQSNEKLFF.

DNA of the CDR3: TGTGCCAGCAGCCCAGCCCGGGACAGCGCTGAAGCTTTCTTT. Its translation is CASSPARDSAEAFF. This chain connects TRBV7-9 to TRBJ1-1; TRBD1 agrees at 7 bases. Germline CDR1 SEHNR, CDR2 FQNEAQ (reference sequence). The V gene end was trimmed by 5 bases and the J gene end by 6 bases; junction bases not matched to a gene: 9. The CDR3 covers 14 residues.

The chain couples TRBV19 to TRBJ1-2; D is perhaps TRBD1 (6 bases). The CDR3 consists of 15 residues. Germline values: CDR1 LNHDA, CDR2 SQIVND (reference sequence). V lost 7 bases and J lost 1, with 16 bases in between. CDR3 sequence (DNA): TGTGCCAGTACCTCTCGGAGGACAGTTAACTATGGCTACACCTTC. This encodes CASTSRRTVNYGYTF.

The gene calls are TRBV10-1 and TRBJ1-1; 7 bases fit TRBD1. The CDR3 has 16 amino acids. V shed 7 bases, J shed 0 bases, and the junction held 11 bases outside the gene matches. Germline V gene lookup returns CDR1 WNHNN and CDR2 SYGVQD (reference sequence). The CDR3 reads CASTNPGQEMNTEAFF. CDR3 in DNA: TGCGCCAGCACCAACCCTGGACAGGAGATGAACACTGAAGCTTTCTTT.

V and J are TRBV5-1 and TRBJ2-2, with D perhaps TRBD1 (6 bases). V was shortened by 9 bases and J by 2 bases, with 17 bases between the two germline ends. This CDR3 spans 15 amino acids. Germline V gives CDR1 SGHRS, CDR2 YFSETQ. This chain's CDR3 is CATRTGTLNTGELFF. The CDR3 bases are TGCGCCACCCGAACCGGGACACTCAACACCGGGGAGCTGTTTTTT.

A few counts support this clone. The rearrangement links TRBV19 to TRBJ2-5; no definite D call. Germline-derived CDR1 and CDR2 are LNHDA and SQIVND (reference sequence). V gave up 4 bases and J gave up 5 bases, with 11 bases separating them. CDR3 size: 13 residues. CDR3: CASSTAVLETQYF. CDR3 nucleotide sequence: TGTGCCAGTAGTACGGCGGTACTGGAGACCCAGTACTTC.

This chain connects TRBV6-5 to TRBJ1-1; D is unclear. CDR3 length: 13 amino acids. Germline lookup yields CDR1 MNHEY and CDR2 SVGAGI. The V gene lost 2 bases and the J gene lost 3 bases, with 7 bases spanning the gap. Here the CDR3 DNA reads TGTGCCAGCAGTTACGAGAGGGACACTGAAGCTTTCTTT. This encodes CASSYERDTEAFF.

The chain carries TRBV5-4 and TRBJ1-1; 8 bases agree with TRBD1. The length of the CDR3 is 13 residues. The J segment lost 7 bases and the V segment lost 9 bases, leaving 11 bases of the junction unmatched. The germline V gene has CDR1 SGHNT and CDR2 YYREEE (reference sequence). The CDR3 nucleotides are TGTGCCACAACGACAGGGGATATCGGTGAAGCTTTCTTT. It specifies CATTTGDIGEAFF.